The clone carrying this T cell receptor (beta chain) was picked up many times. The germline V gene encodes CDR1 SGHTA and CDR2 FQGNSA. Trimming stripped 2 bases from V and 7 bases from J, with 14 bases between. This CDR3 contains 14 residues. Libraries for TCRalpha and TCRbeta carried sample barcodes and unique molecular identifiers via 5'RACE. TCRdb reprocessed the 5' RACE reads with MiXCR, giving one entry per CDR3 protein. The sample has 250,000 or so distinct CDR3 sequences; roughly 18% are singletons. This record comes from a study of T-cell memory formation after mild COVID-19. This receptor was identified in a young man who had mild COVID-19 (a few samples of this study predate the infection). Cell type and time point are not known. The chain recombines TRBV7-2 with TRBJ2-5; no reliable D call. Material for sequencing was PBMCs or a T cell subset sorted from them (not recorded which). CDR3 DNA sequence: TGTGCCAGCAGCTTACTAGAGCGATGGGGGACCCAGTACTTC. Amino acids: CASSLLERWGTQYF.